This section outlines one TCR beta chain sequence together with its context. This sample was taken from a study of T-cell memory formation after mild COVID-19. TCRdb re-called the 5' RACE reads through MiXCR, storing one row per CDR3 protein. The sample lists around 340,000 distinct CDR3 sequences; approximately 13% were seen once. The germline V gene has CDR1 SQVTM and CDR2 ANQGSEA. The V gene lost 6 bases and the J gene lost 4 bases, with 16 bases spanning the gap. CDR3 size: 14 residues. The sequence was obtained from a man younger than 30 who had mild COVID-19 (a few samples of this study predate the infection). Cell type and time point are not known. Sequences were obtained from PBMCs or a T cell subset sorted from them (not recorded which). The chain recombines TRBV29-1 with TRBJ2-1; D gene ambiguous. In DNA form, the CDR3 reads TGCAGCGTGGATTACTACTCCCTATACAATGAGCAGTTCTTC. This encodes CSVDYYSLYNEQFF.